This record concerns one T cell receptor beta chain sequence. Other DNA sequences in the sample encode the same CDR3. This entry comes from a study of blood T cell repertoires in COVID-19. In the original processing: Amplifying reference gene primers gave estimates of nucleated cell counts. This table comes from immunoSEQ multiplex PCR, and its TCRdb copy is limited to in-frame clones, with some not included. For V, J and clone size, that table is used; D and trimming come from the DNA. The sample lists about 56,000 clones, 89% seen once, with about 46% in the top ten. V dropped 1 base and J dropped 5 bases, with 12 bases sitting between them. This CDR3 is 14 amino acids long. Germline-derived CDR1 and CDR2 are SGHTA and FQGNSA.

Sequenced material: peripheral blood. V and J are TRBV7-2 and TRBJ2-7; tentative D call: TRBD1 (5 bases). This TCR was sampled from a woman in her fifties or sixties with COVID-19, enrolled during active disease. The CDR3 region is CASSLVSGSDEQYF. The CDR3 bases are TGTGCCAGCAGCTTAGTATCAGGGTCCGACGAGCAGTACTTC.